This T cell receptor (beta chain) was identified in a study of Ad26.COV2.S vaccination and SARS-CoV-2 variants. Germline CDR1 reads SGHTA; CDR2 reads FQGNSA. CDR3 length: 15 residues. The trim removed 5 bases at V and 4 bases at J, leaving 1 base unmatched. Treatment of the sample: over 15 received Ad26.COV2.S at low or high dose, single or two shots; about 5 received placebo; per-sample allocation not given. Sampling occurred on day 63 after the first vaccine or placebo injection. In regard to this clone: Its antigen is unknown.

Whole-study results and caveats: People given the vaccine had a wider spike-specific TCR breadth than placebo recipients did.

Generated by immunoSEQ multiplex PCR, the TCRdb table keeps only in-frame clones and is missing some. This table has hundreds of thousands of clones, 89% appearing once. The source was peripheral blood, collected in a trial of Ad26.COV2.S vaccine versus placebo. The V and J genes are TRBV7-2 and TRBJ2-1; TRBD2 matches 14 bases. The source of this sequence is a person between 18 and 59 years old who received the Ad26.COV2.S COVID-19 vaccine or a placebo. The CDR3 DNA is TGTGCCAGCAGCAGGACTAGCGGGAGGTACAATGAGCAGTTCTTC. Translating gives CASSRTSGRYNEQFF.